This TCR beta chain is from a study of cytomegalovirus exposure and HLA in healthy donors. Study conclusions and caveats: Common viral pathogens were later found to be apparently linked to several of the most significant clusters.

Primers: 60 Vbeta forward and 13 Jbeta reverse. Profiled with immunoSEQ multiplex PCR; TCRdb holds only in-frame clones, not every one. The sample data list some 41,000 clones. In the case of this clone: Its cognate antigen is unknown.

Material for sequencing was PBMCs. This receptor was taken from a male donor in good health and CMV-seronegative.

The CDR3 spells CASRQVDNSPLHF. CDR3 DNA: TGTGCCAGTAGGCAGGTAGATAATTCACCCCTCCACTTT. The chain couples TRBV19 to TRBJ1-6; D ambiguous. CDR1 is LNHDA, CDR2 SQIVND, per germline (reference sequence). Trimming took off 6 bases at V and 5 bases at J, with 8 bases between the two ends. This CDR3 comprises 13 residues.